This is a list of T cell receptor beta chains from one sample in a study of blood T cell repertoires in COVID-19. TCRdb's table, derived via immunoSEQ multiplex PCR, lists solely in-frame clones and lacks some. The sample has some 83,000 clones; 84% are singletons. The source material was peripheral blood. The receptors shown here come from a man aged 45-60 years with acute or convalescent COVID-19. Both conserved end residues are part of each CDR3. The D gene is left open where the match is weak. Some rows have no size entry. The others give once, few or many, or a class for an expanded clone.

D | J | size | V | DNA | CDR3
TRBD1 | TRBJ2-2 | - | TRBV13 | TGTGCCAGCAGCAGGAGCAGGGGGCGGGCCACCGGGGAGCTGTTTTTT | CASSRSRGRATGELFF
- | TRBJ1-5 | - | TRBV2 | TGTGCCAGCAGTGAATTTCGGACAGACAATCAGCCCCAGCATTTT | CASSEFRTDNQPQHF
TRBD1 | TRBJ1-1 | - | TRBV5-1 | TGCGCCAGCGGTACGGGACAGCTGAACACTGAAGCTTTCTTT | CASGTGQLNTEAFF
TRBD2 | TRBJ2-4 | - | TRBV5-6 | TGTGCCAGCAGCTTGTACGGGACTAGCGGGAACATTCAGTACTTC | CASSLYGTSGNIQYF
- | TRBJ2-3 | - | TRBV12-3/TRBV12-4 | TGTGCCAGCAGTCCTCGACAGAAAGATACGCAGTATTTT | CASSPRQKDTQYF
TRBD2 | TRBJ2-7 | - | TRBV5-6 | TGTGCCAGCAGCGCACTCATAGCGGGAGGGCCAAAATACGAGCAGTACTTC | CASSALIAGGPKYEQYF
TRBD1 | TRBJ2-1 | - | TRBV10-3 | TGTGCCATCAGTGAGGGCCCGGGACAGGGTCTGAATGAGCAGTTCTTC | CAISEGPGQGLNEQFF
TRBD2 | TRBJ2-1 | - | TRBV24-1 | TGTGCCACCGGCAGATCTAGCGGGAGTTTCGATGAGCAGTTCTTC | CATGRSSGSFDEQFF
- | TRBJ1-1 | once | TRBV6-2/TRBV6-3 | TGTGCCAGCAGTTACTCCGCCACGGGTACGGGCACTGAAGCTTTCTTT | CASSYSATGTGTEAFF
- | TRBJ2-6 | - | TRBV7-2 | TGTGCCAGCAGCATACAGGGTTCCGGGGCCAACGTCCTGACTTTC | CASSIQGSGANVLTF
- | TRBJ1-2 | few | TRBV12-3/TRBV12-4 | TGTGCCAGCAGTTTTCAGGGGTTTGGGGGCTACACCTTC | CASSFQGFGGYTF
- | TRBJ2-7 | - | TRBV25-1 | TGTGCCAGCAGTGTAGGACACCCGGGGACATACGAGCAGTACTTC | CASSVGHPGTYEQYF
- | TRBJ2-3 | - | TRBV7-9 | TGTGCCAGCAGCTTAGCGGGCCGCGATACGCAGTATTTT | CASSLAGRDTQYF
- | TRBJ2-3 | - | TRBV6-2/TRBV6-3 | TGTGCCAGCAGTTACGGCGGAACTGATACGCAGTATTTT | CASSYGGTDTQYF
- | TRBJ2-7 | once | TRBV6-5 | TGTGCCAGCAGTTACTCGAGTAGCAGCATGTACGAGCAGTACTTC | CASSYSSSSMYEQYF
- | TRBJ2-3 | - | TRBV5-5 | TGTGCCAGCAGCTTTTCACCAGGGGGAGGATGGGATACGCAGTATTTT | CASSFSPGGGWDTQYF
- | TRBJ2-7 | - | TRBV4-3 | TGCGCCAGCAGCCAAGACTTCCATTTAAACGGCGAGCAGTACTTC | CASSQDFHLNGEQYF
- | TRBJ1-1 | - | TRBV27 | TGTGCCAGCAGTTGGGGGGGTGGGACTGAAGCTTTCTTT | CASSWGGGTEAFF
- | TRBJ2-7 | - | TRBV28 | TGTGCCAGCAGTTTAGTTCAGGGCCGGGGGGAGCAGTACTTC | CASSLVQGRGEQYF
- | TRBJ1-2 | - | TRBV15 | TGTGCCACCAGCAGAGGCGCCGGGGGGGGACTCTATGGCTACACCTTC | CATSRGAGGGLYGYTF
TRBD2 | TRBJ2-2 | - | TRBV27 | TGTGCCAGCAACATACTAGCGGGAGGGCCTACCGGGGAGCTGTTTTTT | CASNILAGGPTGELFF
- | TRBJ2-3 | - | TRBV11-2 | TGTGCCAGCAGCTTAGGGGCTAGCGCGAGCACAGATACGCAGTATTTT | CASSLGASASTDTQYF
TRBD2 | TRBJ2-7 | - | TRBV28 | TGTGCCAGTCAAAATATAGCGGGAGGGCCCTACGAGCAGTACTTC | CASQNIAGGPYEQYF
- | TRBJ1-3 | - | TRBV19 | TGTGCCAGTAGTTTTGCTCGGTCTGGAAACACCATATATTTT | CASSFARSGNTIYF
TRBD1 | TRBJ1-4 | - | TRBV28 | TGTGCCAGCAGTCCCGGACAGGCAACTAATGAAAAACTGTTTTTT | CASSPGQATNEKLFF
TRBD1 | TRBJ1-2 | - | TRBV19 | TGTGCCAGTAGTCTTCTCACAGGGGCTCATGGCTACACCTTC | CASSLLTGAHGYTF
- | TRBJ2-7 | - | TRBV20-1 | TGCAGTGCTAGTAATCCGGGGGGCAACTCCTACGAGCAGTACTTC | CSASNPGGNSYEQYF
- | TRBJ2-5 | - | TRBV9 | TGTGCCAGCAGCGCTGGGCTGAGGTCAGTTGGAGGGGAGACCCAGTACTTC | CASSAGLRSVGGETQYF
TRBD1 | TRBJ1-4 | - | TRBV4-1 | TGCGCCAGCAGGCAGGGGGCGACTAATGAAAAACTGTTTTTT | CASRQGATNEKLFF
TRBD1 | TRBJ2-1 | - | TRBV24-1 | TGTGCCACCAGTGATTCGGGACAGGGTAGGAATGAGCAGTTCTTC | CATSDSGQGRNEQFF
TRBD2 | TRBJ2-1 | - | TRBV5-6 | TGTGCCAGCAGCTTGGTGACTAGCGGGGGCTCCTACAATGAGCAGTTCTTC | CASSLVTSGGSYNEQFF
- | TRBJ2-1 | few | TRBV7-9 | TGTGCCAGCAGCTTAGGGTCGGGAGCCGAAATGTCGCAGTTCTTC | CASSLGSGAEMSQFF
TRBD1 | TRBJ2-3 | - | TRBV6-2/TRBV6-3 | TGTGCCAGCAGTTACCCTGACAGGGCACGCACGCAGTATTTT | CASSYPDRARTQYF
TRBD2 | TRBJ2-1 | - | TRBV19 | TGTGCCAGTAGTAACCTTGGGACTAGCGGGGGGGCCGGGAAGCTTGAGCAGTTCTTC | CASSNLGTSGGAGKLEQFF
- | TRBJ2-5 | - | TRBV7-2 | TGTGCCAGCAGCCCTATCCAGGTGGAGACCCAGTACTTC | CASSPIQVETQYF
- | TRBJ1-2 | - | TRBV3-1/TRBV3-2 | TGTGCCAGCAGCCCTCGACGGGATAACTATGGCTACACCTTC | CASSPRRDNYGYTF
- | TRBJ2-6 | - | TRBV6-6 | TGTGCCAGCAGTTCGGAGCTGACTGGGGCCAACGTCCTGACTTTC | CASSSELTGANVLTF
- | TRBJ2-1 | - | TRBV15 | TGTGCCACCAGCAGAGTCGGTGATTTCAATGAGCAGTTCTTC | CATSRVGDFNEQFF
TRBD1 | TRBJ1-2 | - | TRBV27 | TGTGCCAGCAGTAGTAGACAGGGAGGACTTTCGACGTCCAACTATGGCTACACCTTC | CASSSRQGGLSTSNYGYTF
TRBD1 | TRBJ1-4 | - | TRBV29-1 | TGCAGCGTCTACGATCCGGGACAGGGGGGTGAAAAACTGTTTTTT | CSVYDPGQGGEKLFF
TRBD2 | TRBJ2-1 | - | TRBV7-2 | TGTGCCAGCAGCCCTAGCGGAACAAGCTCCTACAATGAGCAGTTCTTC | CASSPSGTSSYNEQFF
TRBD2 | TRBJ2-1 | - | TRBV2 | TGTGCCAGCAGTGAAACCCTAGCGGGAGATGAGCAGTTCTTC | CASSETLAGDEQFF
TRBD2 | TRBJ2-3 | - | TRBV19 | TGTGCCAGTAGTATGGGGCTAGCGGAGAGCACAGATACGCAGTATTTT | CASSMGLAESTDTQYF
- | TRBJ2-3 | - | TRBV5-4 | TGTGCCAGCAGCTCCCTCCAGGGGTTCTCTAGCACAGATACGCAGTATTTT | CASSSLQGFSSTDTQYF
TRBD2 | TRBJ2-3 | once | TRBV4-3 | TGCGCCAGCAGCCAAGGAGGACTAGCGGGAGGGATGAATACGCAGTATTTT | CASSQGGLAGGMNTQYF
- | TRBJ1-3 | - | TRBV3-1/TRBV3-2 | TGTGCCAGCAGCCAAGAATTCGCAGGGTCCGGAAACACCATATATTTT | CASSQEFAGSGNTIYF
- | TRBJ1-2 | - | TRBV9 | TGTGCCAGCAGCGTAGTGGAGCATGGCTACACCTTC | CASSVVEHGYTF
- | TRBJ1-6 | - | TRBV12-5 | TGTGCTAGTGGTATCCGGGGAGGGGGCTATAATTCACCCCTCCACTTT | CASGIRGGGYNSPLHF
- | TRBJ1-1 | few | TRBV30 | TGTGCCTGGAGCCCTGGGGGGTACGTAGTGAACACTGAAGCTTTCTTT | CAWSPGGYVVNTEAFF
- | TRBJ2-1 | - | TRBV6-5 | TGTGCCAGCAGTTACGGACGGGGATCGTACAATGAGCAGTTCTTC | CASSYGRGSYNEQFF
- | TRBJ2-5 | - | TRBV7-9 | TGTGCCAGCAGCGGGGCTCGGACTTCCCGGGGGGAGACCCAGTACTTC | CASSGARTSRGETQYF
TRBD1 | TRBJ2-5 | - | TRBV2 | TGTGCCAGCAGTGAAACCTTGACAGGGGGGCAAGAGACCCAGTACTTC | CASSETLTGGQETQYF
TRBD1 | TRBJ2-4 | - | TRBV6-5 | TGTGCCAGCAGTCTGGGGTCTCAGGGGGACATTCAGTACTTC | CASSLGSQGDIQYF
- | TRBJ2-1 | - | TRBV9 | TGTGCCAGCAGCGGGTCCGGGGTCCCCTACAATGAGCAGTTCTTC | CASSGSGVPYNEQFF